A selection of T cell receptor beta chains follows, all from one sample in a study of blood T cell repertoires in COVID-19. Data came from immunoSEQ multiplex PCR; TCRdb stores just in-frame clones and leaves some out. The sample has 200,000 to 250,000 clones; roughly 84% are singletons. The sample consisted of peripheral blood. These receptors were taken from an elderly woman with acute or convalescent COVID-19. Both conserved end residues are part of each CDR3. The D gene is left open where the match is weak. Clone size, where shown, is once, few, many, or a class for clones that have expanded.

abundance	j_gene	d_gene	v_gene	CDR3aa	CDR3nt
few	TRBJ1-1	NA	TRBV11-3	CASSPRTGWGKNTEAFF	TGTGCCAGCAGTCCAAGAACAGGATGGGGCAAGAACACTGAAGCTTTCTTT
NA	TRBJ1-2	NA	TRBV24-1	CATSSNLGTYGYTF	TGTGCCACCAGTTCTAACCTAGGAACCTATGGCTACACCTTC
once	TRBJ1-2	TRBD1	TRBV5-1	CASSLGTGWEANYGYTF	TGCGCCAGCAGCCTCGGGACAGGGTGGGAAGCTAACTATGGCTACACCTTC
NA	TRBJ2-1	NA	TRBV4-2	CASSPEGGRSSYNEQFF	TGTGCCAGCAGCCCGGAGGGAGGCAGGAGCTCCTACAATGAGCAGTTCTTC
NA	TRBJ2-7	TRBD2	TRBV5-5	CASSLSASGGYEQYF	TGTGCCAGCAGCTTGTCTGCCAGCGGGGGCTACGAGCAGTACTTC
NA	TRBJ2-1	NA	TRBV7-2	CASSPGSYNEQFF	TGTGCCAGCAGCCCCGGCTCCTACAATGAGCAGTTCTTC
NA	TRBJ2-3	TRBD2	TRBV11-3	CASSSGGESTDTQYF	TGTGCCAGCAGCTCCGGGGGGGAAAGCACAGATACGCAGTATTTT
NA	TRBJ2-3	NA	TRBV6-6	CASSPRDSSTDTQYF	TGTGCCAGCAGCCCCAGGGACTCCAGCACAGATACGCAGTATTTT
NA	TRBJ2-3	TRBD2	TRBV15	CATSGGLAGGRDTQYF	TGTGCCACCAGCGGCGGACTAGCGGGGGGGAGGGATACGCAGTATTTT
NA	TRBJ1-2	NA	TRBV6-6	CASSEGVVYTF	TGTGCCAGCAGTGAGGGGGTAGTCTACACCTTC
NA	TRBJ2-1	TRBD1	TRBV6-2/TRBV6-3	CASSRPGQGRNEQFF	TGTGCCAGCAGTCGACCGGGACAGGGAAGGAATGAGCAGTTCTTC
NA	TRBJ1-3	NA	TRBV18	CASSPAVPQLNTIYF	TGTGCCAGCTCACCGGCCGTACCGCAATTAAACACCATATATTTT
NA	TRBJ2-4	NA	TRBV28	CASGRGSAKNIQYF	TGTGCCAGCGGACGCGGGTCAGCCAAAAACATTCAGTACTTC
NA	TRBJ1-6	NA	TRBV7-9	CASSRPSSNSPLHF	TGTGCCAGCAGCCGCCCGAGTAGTAATTCACCCCTCCACTTT
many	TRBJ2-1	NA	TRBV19	CASSLQGNEQFF	TGTGCCAGTAGTCTACAGGGCAATGAGCAGTTCTTC
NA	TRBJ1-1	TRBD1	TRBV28	CASRGQFVAEAFF	TGTGCCAGCCGGGGACAGTTCGTAGCTGAAGCTTTCTTT
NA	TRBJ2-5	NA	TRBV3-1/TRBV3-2	CASSQVSETQYF	TGTGCCAGCAGCCAAGTAAGCGAGACCCAGTACTTC
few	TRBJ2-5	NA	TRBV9	CASSVDTGETQYF	TGTGCCAGCAGCGTAGATACAGGAGAGACCCAGTACTTC
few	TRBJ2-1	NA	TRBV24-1	CATSRPGGSGEQFF	TGTGCCACCAGTAGGCCAGGGGGGTCCGGTGAGCAGTTCTTC
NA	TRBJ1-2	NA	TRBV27	CASSSGARTVGYTF	TGTGCCAGCAGTTCTGGAGCCCGAACGGTTGGCTACACCTTC
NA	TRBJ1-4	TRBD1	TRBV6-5	CASRSGQGEKLFF	TGTGCCAGCAGGTCGGGACAGGGGGAAAAACTGTTTTTT
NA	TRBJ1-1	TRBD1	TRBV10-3	CAISNPTGIVTEAFF	TGTGCCATCAGTAACCCGACAGGGATAGTCACTGAAGCTTTCTTT
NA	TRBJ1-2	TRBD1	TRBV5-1	CASSPEQGVDGYTF	TGCGCCAGCAGCCCTGAACAGGGGGTGGATGGCTACACCTTC
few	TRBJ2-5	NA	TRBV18	CASSPRQVVTETQYF	TGTGCCAGCTCACCACGGCAGGTCGTCACGGAGACCCAGTACTTC
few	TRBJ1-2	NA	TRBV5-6	CASSRFGEDYGYTF	TGTGCCAGCAGCCGCTTTGGGGAGGACTATGGCTACACCTTC
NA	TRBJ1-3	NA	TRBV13	CASSLGRAGGVSGNTIYF	TGTGCCAGCAGCTTAGGCCGTGCAGGAGGGGTCTCTGGAAACACCATATATTTT
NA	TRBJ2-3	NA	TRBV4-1	CASSQTGRNDADTQYF	TGCGCCAGCAGCCAAACCGGGAGAAATGATGCAGATACGCAGTATTTT
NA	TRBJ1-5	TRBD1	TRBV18	CASSPTVTGAQPQHF	TGTGCCAGCTCCCCCACCGTGACAGGGGCGCAGCCCCAGCATTTT
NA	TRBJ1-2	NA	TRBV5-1	CASSLETGRYGYTF	TGCGCCAGCAGCTTGGAGACAGGCCGCTATGGCTACACCTTC
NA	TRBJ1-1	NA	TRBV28	CASILDSPADTEAFF	TGTGCCAGCATCCTGGACAGCCCGGCAGACACTGAAGCTTTCTTT
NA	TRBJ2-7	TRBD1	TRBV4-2	CASSQDDRGADEQYF	TGTGCCAGCAGCCAAGACGACAGGGGGGCCGACGAGCAGTACTTC
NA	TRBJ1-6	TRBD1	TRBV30	CAWSFAGQGNSPLHF	TGTGCCTGGAGTTTCGCGGGACAGGGAAATTCACCCCTCCACTTT
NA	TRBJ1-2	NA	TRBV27	CASSLQGTYGYTF	TGTGCCAGCAGTTTACAGGGGACCTATGGCTACACCTTC
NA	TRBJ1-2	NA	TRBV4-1	CASSQGAGMANGYTF	TGCGCCAGCAGCCAAGGGGCCGGAATGGCCAATGGCTACACCTTC
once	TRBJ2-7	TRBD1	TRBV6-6	CASSPWDRGYSTPLYEQYF	TGTGCCAGCAGTCCCTGGGACAGGGGGTATTCGACCCCTCTTTACGAGCAGTACTTC
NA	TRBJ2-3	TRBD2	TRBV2	CASSGGLAGGTDTQYF	TGTGCCAGCAGTGGGGGTCTAGCGGGGGGCACAGATACGCAGTATTTT
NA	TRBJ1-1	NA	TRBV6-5	CASSPLWNTEAFF	TGTGCCAGCAGCCCCCTTTGGAACACTGAAGCTTTCTTT
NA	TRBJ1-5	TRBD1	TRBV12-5	CATRDSSNQPQHF	TGTGCTACCAGGGACAGTAGCAATCAGCCCCAGCATTTT
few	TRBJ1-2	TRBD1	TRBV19	CASSPGQGGSYGYTF	TGTGCCAGTAGCCCTGGACAGGGCGGAAGCTATGGCTACACCTTC
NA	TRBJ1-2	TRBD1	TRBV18	CASSADRDGYTF	TGTGCCAGCTCAGCGGACAGGGATGGCTACACCTTC
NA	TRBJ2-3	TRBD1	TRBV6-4	CASSFTGDADTQYF	TGTGCCAGCAGTTTCACAGGGGATGCAGATACGCAGTATTTT
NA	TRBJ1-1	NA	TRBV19	CASSSLGREAFF	TGTGCCAGTAGTAGCCTTGGCCGTGAAGCTTTCTTT
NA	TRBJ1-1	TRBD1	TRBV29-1	CSARTGANTEAFF	TGCAGCGCTCGGACAGGGGCGAACACTGAAGCTTTCTTT
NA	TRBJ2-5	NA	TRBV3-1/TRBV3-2	CASSQDSTLQETQYF	TGTGCCAGCAGTCAAGACTCCACTCTCCAAGAGACCCAGTACTTC
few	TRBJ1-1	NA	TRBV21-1	CASSKKERGQGNTEAFF	TGTGCCAGCAGCAAAAAGGAAAGAGGACAGGGGAACACTGAAGCTTTCTTT
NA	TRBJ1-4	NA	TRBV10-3	CAISDSRSGEKLFF	TGTGCCATCAGTGATTCCAGGTCGGGGGAAAAACTGTTTTTT
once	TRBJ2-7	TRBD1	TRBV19	CASSGQGFSYEQYF	TGTGCCAGTAGTGGACAGGGGTTTTCCTACGAGCAGTACTTC
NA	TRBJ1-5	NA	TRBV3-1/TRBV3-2	CASSQGSSNQPQHF	TGTGCCAGCAGCCAAGGCAGTAGCAATCAGCCCCAGCATTTT
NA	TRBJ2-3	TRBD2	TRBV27	CASSLGAGGPGTQYF	TGTGCCAGCAGTTTGGGAGCGGGGGGGCCAGGTACGCAGTATTTT
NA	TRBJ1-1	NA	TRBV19	CASSSSPTDSNTEAFF	TGTGCCAGTAGTTCCTCGCCGACAGATTCTAACACTGAAGCTTTCTTT
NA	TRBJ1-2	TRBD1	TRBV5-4	CASSFGGQDRAGGYTF	TGTGCCAGCAGCTTTGGGGGCCAGGACAGGGCGGGTGGCTACACCTTC
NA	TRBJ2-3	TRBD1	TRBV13	CASSATGADTQYF	TGTGCCAGCAGCGCGACAGGGGCAGATACGCAGTATTTT
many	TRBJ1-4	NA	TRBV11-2	CASSLTVRVGRNNEKLFF	TGTGCCAGCAGCTTGACGGTCAGGGTGGGGCGTAATAATGAAAAACTGTTTTTT
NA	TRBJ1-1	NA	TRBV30	CAFSTSGGKAFF	TGTGCCTTCTCGACGAGCGGAGGCAAAGCTTTCTTT